This T cell receptor beta chain stems from a study of cytomegalovirus exposure and HLA in healthy donors. The CDR3 spans 15 residues. V shed 4 bases, J shed 1 base, and the junction held 6 bases outside the gene matches. The germline V gene has CDR1 SGHVS and CDR2 FNYEAQ. The repertoire was sequenced with immunoSEQ multiplex PCR; TCRdb's copy has only in-frame clones and lacks some. The table includes 260,000 or so clones, roughly 87% detected once. The TCR was taken from a woman aged 25 to 39 in good health and CMV-seronegative. The chain is built from TRBV7-6 and TRBJ1-1, with 7 bases fitting TRBD1. Sample: PBMCs. CDR3 sequence: CASSSPGQPNTEAFF. CDR3 DNA sequence: TGTGCCAGCAGCTCCCCGGGACAGCCGAACACTGAAGCTTTCTTT.